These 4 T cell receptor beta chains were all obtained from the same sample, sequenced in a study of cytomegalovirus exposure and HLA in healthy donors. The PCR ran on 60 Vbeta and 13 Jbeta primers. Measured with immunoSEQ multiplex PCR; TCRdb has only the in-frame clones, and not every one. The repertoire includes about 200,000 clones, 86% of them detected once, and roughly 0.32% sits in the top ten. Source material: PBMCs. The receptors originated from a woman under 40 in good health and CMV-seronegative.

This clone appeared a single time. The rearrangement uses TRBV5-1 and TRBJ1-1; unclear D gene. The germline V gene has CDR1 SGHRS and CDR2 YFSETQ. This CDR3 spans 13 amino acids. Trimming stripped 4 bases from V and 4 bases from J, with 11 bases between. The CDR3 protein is CASSEGGGTEAFF. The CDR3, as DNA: TGCGCCAGCAGCGAGGGCGGAGGCACTGAAGCTTTCTTT.

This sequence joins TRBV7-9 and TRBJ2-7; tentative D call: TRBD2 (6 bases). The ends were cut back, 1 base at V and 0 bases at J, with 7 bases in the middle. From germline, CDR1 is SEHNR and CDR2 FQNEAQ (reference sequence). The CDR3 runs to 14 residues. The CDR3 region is CASSLGEASYEQYF. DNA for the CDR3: TGTGCCAGCAGCTTAGGGGAGGCCTCCTACGAGCAGTACTTC.

The CDR3, as DNA: TGTGCCAGCAGTCCAAGACAGGGGGCTTCTGAAGCTTTCTTT. Translating gives CASSPRQGASEAFF. This chain links TRBV6-1 with TRBJ1-1; 10 bases line up with TRBD1. The CDR3 extends over 14 amino acids. CDR1 and CDR2 from the germline V gene are MNHNS and SASEGT. V dropped 5 bases and J dropped 6; count of bases not matched to a gene: 6.

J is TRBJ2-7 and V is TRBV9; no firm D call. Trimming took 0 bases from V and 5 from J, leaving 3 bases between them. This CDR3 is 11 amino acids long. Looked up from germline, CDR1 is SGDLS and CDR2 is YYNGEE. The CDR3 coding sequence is TGTGCCAGCAGCGTAGCTGACGAGCAGTACTTC. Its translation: CASSVADEQYF.